Reported below is one T cell receptor (beta chain). Its cognate antigen is unknown. A much bigger clone sits one base away, suggesting this may be a read error. Cells stained for CD3, CD4, CD8, CD45RA, CD27 and viability were sorted into four CD45RA/CD27 subsets. Sorting gates: effector memory CD45RA-CD27-, EMRA CD45RA+CD27-. This sample was taken from a study of naive and memory T cell subsets. An equimolar mix of two oligonucleotides served as the beta constant-region primer for TRBC1 and TRBC2. TCRdb re-derived calls from the UMI-ligation and nested PCR reads in MiXCR, one entry per CDR3 protein. This table has over 25,000 distinct CDR3 sequences, roughly a tenth appearing once. Trimming took off 6 bases at V and 4 bases at J, with 24 bases between the two ends. This CDR3 has 16 amino acids. Germline CDR1 and CDR2: DFQATT and SNEGSKA (reference sequence). Findings of the study overall: Naive and memory subsets had different power law exponents for TCR abundance. Over 90% of naive TCR sequences appeared only once, unlike memory subsets.

The chain combines TRBV20-1 with TRBJ1-2, with D hard to call. Sequenced: effector memory CD4+ T cells from blood. As to subset: effector memory, CD45RA- CD27-. The receptor's source is a human donor in good health. CDR3 sequence: CSATKRAQAMTYGYTF. The CDR3 DNA follows: TGCAGTGCCACAAAAAGGGCGCAGGCTATGACCTATGGCTACACCTTC.